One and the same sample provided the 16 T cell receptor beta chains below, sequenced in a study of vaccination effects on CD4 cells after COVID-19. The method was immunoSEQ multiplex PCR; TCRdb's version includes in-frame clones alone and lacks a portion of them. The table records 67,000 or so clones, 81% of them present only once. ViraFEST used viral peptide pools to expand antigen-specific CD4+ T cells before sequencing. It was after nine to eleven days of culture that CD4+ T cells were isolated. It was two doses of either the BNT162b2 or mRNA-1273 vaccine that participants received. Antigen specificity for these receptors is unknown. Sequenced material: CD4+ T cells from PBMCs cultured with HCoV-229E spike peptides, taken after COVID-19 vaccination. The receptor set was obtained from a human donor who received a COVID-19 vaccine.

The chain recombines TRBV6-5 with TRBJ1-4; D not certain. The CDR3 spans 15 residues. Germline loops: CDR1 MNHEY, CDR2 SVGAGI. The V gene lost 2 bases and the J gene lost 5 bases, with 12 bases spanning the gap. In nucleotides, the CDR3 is TGTGCCAGCAGTTACCTACCGACTGAGAATGAAAAACTGTTTTTT. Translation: CASSYLPTENEKLFF.

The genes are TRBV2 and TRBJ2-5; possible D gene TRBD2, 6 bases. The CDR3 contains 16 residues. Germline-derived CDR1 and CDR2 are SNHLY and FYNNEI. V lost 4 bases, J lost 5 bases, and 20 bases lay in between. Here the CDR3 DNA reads TGTGCCAGCAGTGGCTCTCTTTGGGGGGAAGGGGAGACCCAGTACTTC. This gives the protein CASSGSLWGEGETQYF.

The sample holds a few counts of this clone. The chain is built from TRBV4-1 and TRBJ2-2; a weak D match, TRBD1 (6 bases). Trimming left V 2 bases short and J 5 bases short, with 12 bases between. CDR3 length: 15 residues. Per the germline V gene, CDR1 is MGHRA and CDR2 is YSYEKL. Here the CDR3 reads CASSQRTGWTGELFF. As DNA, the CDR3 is TGCGCCAGCAGCCAACGAACAGGGTGGACCGGGGAGCTGTTTTTT.

The chain's CDR3 is CASSLGTGPPDTQYF. Written as DNA, the CDR3 is TGTGCCAGCAGCTTAGGGACAGGGCCCCCAGATACGCAGTATTTT. The rearrangement uses TRBV7-3 and TRBJ2-3; TRBD1 agrees at 9 bases. The CDR3 spans 15 residues. J lost 4 bases, V lost 2 bases, and 4 bases had no gene match. Germline-derived CDR1 and CDR2 are SGHTA and FQGTGA.

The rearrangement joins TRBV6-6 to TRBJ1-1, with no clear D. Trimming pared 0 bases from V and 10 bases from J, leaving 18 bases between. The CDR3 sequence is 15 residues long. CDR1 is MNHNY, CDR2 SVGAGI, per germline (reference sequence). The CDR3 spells CASSYSKWDRGGAFF. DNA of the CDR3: TGTGCCAGCAGTTACTCGAAATGGGATCGTGGTGGAGCTTTCTTT.

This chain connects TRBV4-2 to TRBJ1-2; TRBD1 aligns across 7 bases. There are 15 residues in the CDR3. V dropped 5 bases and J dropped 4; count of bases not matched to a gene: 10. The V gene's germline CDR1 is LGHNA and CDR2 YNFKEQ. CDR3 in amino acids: CASSVGTVGGYGYTF. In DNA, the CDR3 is TGTGCCAGCAGCGTCGGGACAGTAGGTGGCTATGGCTACACCTTC.

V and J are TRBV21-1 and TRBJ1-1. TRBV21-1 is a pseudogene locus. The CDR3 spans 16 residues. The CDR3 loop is CASSKRGEPWNTEAFF. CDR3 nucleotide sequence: TGTGCCAGCAGCAAAAGGGGAGAACCTTGGAACACTGAAGCTTTCTTT.

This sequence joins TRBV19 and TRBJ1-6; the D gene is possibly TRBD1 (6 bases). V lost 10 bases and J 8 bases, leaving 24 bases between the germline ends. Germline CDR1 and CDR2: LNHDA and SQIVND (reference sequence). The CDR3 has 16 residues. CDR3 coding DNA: TGTGCCACCGACAAAGGGAGGGGGAAAGCCGATTCACCCCTCCACTTT. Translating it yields CATDKGRGKADSPLHF.

The CDR3: CASRPPSGGGNEQFF. CDR3 DNA: TGTGCCAGCAGACCACCTAGCGGGGGGGGTAATGAGCAGTTCTTC. The rearrangement joins TRBV5-4 to TRBJ2-1, with TRBD2 matching over 12 bases. Germline V gene sequence: CDR1 SGHNT, CDR2 YYREEE (reference sequence). Trimming cost V 5 bases and J 7 bases; bases outside gene matches: 7. The CDR3 has 15 residues.

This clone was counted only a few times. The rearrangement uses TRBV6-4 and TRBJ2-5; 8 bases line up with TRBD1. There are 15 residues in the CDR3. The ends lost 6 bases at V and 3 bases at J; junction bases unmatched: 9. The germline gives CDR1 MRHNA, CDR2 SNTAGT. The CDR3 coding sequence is TGTGCCAGCAGCCTCCTACAGGGGGTGGAAGAGACCCAGTACTTC. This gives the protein CASSLLQGVEETQYF.

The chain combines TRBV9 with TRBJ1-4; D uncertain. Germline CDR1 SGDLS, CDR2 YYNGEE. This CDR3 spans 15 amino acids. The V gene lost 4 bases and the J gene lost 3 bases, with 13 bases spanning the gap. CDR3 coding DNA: TGTGCCAGCAGCCCCCAAGACACCTCTAATGAAAAACTGTTTTTT. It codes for CASSPQDTSNEKLFF.

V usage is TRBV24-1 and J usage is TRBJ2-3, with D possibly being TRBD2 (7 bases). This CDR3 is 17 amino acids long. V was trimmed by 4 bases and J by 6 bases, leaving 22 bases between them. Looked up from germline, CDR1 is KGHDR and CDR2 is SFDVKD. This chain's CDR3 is CATSDPASGGAKDTQYF. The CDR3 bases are TGTGCCACCAGTGACCCCGCGTCTGGGGGGGCCAAGGATACGCAGTATTTT.

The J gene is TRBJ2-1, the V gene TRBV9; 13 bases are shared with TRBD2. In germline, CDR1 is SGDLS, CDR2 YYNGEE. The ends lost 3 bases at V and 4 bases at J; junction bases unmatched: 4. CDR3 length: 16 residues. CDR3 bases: TGTGCCAGCAGCGCCCAACTAGCGGGGGGGTACAATGAGCAGTTCTTC. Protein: CASSAQLAGGYNEQFF.

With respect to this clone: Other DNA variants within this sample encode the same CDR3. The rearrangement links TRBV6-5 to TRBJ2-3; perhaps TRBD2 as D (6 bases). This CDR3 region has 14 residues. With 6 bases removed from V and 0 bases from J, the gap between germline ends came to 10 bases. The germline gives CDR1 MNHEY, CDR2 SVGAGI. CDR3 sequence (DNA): TGTGCCAGCAGACTGACTAGAAGCACAGATACGCAGTATTTT. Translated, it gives CASRLTRSTDTQYF.

The CDR3 loop reads CASNYDGTSGETQYF. Written as DNA, the CDR3 is TGCGCCAGCAACTATGATGGGACTAGCGGAGAGACCCAGTACTTC. The chain combines TRBV4-1 with TRBJ2-5, with TRBD2 matching 11 bases. The CDR3 has 15 residues. Trimming took 7 bases from V and 4 from J; bases not matched to a gene: 8. In germline, CDR1 is MGHRA, CDR2 YSYEKL.

The CDR3 nucleotides are TGTGCCAGCAGGGGACCGAAATCATTTTCTGGAAACACCATATATTTT. Amino acids: CASRGPKSFSGNTIYF. The V and J genes are TRBV25-1 and TRBJ1-3; tentatively, D is TRBD1 (5 bases). V was pared by 6 bases and J by 1 base, with 16 bases between. The CDR3 is 16 amino acids. Germline CDR1 and CDR2: MGHDK and SYGVNS.